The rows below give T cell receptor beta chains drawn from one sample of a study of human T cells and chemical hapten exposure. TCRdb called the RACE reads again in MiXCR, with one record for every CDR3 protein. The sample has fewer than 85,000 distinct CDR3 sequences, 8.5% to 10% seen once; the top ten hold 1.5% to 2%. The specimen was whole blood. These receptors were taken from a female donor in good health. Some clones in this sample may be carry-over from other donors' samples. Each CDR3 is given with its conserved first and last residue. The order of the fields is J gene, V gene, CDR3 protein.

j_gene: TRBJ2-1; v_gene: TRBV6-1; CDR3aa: CASSLDWGTGSFNEQFF
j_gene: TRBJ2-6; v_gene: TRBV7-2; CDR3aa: CASSLGGGKSGANVLTF
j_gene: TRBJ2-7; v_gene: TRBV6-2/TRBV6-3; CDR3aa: CASSGTETAYEQYF
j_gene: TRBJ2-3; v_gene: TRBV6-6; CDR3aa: CGSCRGSTDTQYF
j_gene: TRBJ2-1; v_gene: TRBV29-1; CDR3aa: CSVQEAARLAYNEQFF
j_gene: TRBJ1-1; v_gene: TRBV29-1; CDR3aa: CSVEVGANTEAFF
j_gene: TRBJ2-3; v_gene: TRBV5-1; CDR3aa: CASRVSTDTQYF
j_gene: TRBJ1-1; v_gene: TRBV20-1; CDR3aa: CSARDFRQGITEAFF
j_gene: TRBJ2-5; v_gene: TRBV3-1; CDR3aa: CASSHRGTQYF
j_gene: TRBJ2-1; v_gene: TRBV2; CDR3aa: CASNGRGGLVVYEQFF
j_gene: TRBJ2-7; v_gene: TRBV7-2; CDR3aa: CASSLRESRGLYEQYF
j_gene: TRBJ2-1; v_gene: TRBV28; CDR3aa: CASSPDIREQFF
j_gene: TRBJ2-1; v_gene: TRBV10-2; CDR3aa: CASSEKRTEQFF
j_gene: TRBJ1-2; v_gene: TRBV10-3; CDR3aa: CAISESRQGIYGYTF
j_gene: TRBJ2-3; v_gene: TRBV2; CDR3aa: CASRRASDTQYF
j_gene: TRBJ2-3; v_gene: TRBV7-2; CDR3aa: CASSSDWGADTQYF
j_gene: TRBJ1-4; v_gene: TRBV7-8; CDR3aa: CASRSRVGRGEKLFF
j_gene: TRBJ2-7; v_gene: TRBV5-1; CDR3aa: CVSSLDYRYEQYF
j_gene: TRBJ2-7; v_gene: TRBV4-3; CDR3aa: CASSQELEWEQYF
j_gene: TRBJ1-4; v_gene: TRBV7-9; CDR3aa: CASSYSGTGRGEKLFF
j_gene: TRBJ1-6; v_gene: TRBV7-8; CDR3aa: CASRPTGTGNPNSPLHF
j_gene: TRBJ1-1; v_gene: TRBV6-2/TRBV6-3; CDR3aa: CASSYFGTIVPEAFF
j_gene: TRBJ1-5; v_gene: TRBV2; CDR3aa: CASSDGGNQPQHF
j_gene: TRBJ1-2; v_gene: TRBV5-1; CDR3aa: CASSLLRGNYGYTF
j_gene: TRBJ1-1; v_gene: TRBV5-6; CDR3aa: CASSLGVTGPGGAFF
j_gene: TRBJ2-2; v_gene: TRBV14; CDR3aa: CASSQILTGELFF
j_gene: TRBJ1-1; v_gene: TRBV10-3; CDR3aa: CAISEGQGLNTEAFF
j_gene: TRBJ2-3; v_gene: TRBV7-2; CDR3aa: CASSLMGGGAADTQYF
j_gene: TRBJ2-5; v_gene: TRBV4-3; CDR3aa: CASSLRGLKETQYF
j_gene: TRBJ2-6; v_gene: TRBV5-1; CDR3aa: CASSLDTGAGANVLTF
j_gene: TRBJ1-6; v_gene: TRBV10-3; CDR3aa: CAISGKVGSRNSPLHF
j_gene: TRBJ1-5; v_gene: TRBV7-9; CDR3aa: CASSLEGGPGIRQHF
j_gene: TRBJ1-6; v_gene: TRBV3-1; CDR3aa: CASSHGQFDSPLHF
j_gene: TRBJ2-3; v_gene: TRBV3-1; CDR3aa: CASSQWGTRRGSTDTQYF
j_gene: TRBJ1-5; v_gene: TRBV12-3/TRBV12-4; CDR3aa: CASSPFGGGNQPQHF
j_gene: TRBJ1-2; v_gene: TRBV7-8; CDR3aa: CASSLGTNGYTF
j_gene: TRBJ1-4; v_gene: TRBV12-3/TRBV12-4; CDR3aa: CASSLGSGTGWGKREKLFF
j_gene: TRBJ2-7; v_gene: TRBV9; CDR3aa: CASSVEPEGGFDEQYF
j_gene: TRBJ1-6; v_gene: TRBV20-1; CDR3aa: CSARRWNSPLHF
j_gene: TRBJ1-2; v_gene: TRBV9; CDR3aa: CASRSNLAGYGYTF
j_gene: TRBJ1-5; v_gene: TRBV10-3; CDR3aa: CAISESLGNNQPQHF
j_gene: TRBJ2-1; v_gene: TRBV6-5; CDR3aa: CASSYTSGVYNEQFF
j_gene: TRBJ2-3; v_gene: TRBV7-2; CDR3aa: CASTYTDTQYF
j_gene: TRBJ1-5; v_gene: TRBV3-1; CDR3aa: CASSLSGHEGPQHF
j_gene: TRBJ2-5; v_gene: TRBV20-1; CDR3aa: CSAETSLYQETQYF
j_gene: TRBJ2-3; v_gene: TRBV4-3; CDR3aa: CASSQDPGLTDTQYF
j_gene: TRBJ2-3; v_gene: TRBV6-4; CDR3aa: CASSDDAGGYDTQYF
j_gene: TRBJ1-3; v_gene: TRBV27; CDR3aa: CTPSTGKTIYF
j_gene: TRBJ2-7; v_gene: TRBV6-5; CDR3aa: CASRRSGTSGYEQYF
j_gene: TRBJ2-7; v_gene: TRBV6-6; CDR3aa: CASSYASSGGGFEQYF
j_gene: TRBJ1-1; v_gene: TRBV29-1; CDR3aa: CSAGTVMNTEAFF
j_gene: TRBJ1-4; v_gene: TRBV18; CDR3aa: CASSPRRGANEKLFF
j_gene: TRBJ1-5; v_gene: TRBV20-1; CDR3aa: CSAEGPSNQPQHF
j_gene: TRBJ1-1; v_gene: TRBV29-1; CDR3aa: CSVQWRGAEAFF
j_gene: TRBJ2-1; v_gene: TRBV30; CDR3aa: CAWSIGTSGVSYNEQFF
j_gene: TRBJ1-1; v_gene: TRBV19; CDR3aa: CASLRGEWTEAFF
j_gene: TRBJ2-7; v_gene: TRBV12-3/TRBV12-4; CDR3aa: CASSFGQGDDSQYF
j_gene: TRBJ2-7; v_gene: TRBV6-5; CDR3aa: CASSSTGKEYEQYF
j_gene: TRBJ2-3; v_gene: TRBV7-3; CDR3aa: CASSMGIATDTQYF